This record covers a single T cell receptor (beta chain). The data derive from a study of control samples from healthy donors and cancer patients. Profiling relied on immunoSEQ multiplex PCR, and the TCRdb table lists in-frame clones only, not all of them. There are some 130,000 clones in the sample; roughly 89% occur only once, and approximately 10% lies in the top ten. The ends were cut back, 5 bases at V and 3 bases at J, with 11 bases in the middle. Germline assignment: CDR1 MDHEN and CDR2 SYDVKM. This CDR3 spans 13 amino acids. The chain is built from TRBV28 and TRBJ2-7; D unclear. What was sequenced was blood. This TCR derives from a man in his thirties or forties in good health. CDR3 bases: TGTGCCAGCAGTCGTTACAAAAACTACGAGCAGTACTTC. Translated, it gives CASSRYKNYEQYF.